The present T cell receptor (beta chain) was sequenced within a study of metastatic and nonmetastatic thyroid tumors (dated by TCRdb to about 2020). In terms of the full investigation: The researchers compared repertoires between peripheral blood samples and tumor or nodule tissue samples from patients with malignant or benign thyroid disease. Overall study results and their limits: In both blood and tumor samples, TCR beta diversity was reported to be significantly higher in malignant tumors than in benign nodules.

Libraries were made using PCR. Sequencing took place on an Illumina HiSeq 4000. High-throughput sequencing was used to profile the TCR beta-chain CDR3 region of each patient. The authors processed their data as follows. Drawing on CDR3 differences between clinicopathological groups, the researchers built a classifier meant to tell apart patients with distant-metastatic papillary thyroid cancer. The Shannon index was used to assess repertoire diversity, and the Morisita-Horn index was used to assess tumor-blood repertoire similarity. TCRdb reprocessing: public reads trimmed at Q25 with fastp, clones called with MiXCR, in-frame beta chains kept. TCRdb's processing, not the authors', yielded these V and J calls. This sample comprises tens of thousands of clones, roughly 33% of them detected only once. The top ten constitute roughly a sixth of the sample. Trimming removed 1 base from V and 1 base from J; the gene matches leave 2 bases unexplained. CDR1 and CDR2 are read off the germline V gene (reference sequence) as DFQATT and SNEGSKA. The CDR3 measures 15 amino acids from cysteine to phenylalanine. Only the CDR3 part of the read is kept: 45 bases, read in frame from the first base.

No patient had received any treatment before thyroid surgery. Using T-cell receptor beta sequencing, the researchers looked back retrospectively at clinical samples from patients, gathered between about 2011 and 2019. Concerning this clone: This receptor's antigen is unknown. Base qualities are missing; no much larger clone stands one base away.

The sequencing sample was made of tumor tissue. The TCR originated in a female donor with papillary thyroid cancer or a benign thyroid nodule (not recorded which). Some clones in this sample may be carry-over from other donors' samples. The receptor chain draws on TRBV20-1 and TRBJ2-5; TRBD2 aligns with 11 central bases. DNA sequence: TGCAGTGCTAGAGGACTAGCGGGACCCCAAGAGACCCAGTACTTC. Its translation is CSARGLAGPQETQYF.